These T cell receptor beta chains were read from a single sample in a study of blood T cell repertoires in COVID-19. TCRdb keeps only in-frame clones here, not all; method: immunoSEQ multiplex PCR. The sample includes 70,000 to 95,000 clones, about 89% of them seen just once. The sample was peripheral blood. The receptors derive from a woman in her 50s in a cohort sampled during active COVID-19. Both conserved end residues are part of each CDR3.

V gene	J gene	CDR3 protein
TRBV5-4	TRBJ2-5	CASSLGGGQEQETQYF
TRBV18	TRBJ1-1	CASSPQGAEAFF
TRBV7-6	TRBJ2-5	CASSPGAETQYF
TRBV4-1	TRBJ1-1	CASSPKPTGAHEAFF
TRBV7-6	TRBJ1-1	CASGPRGTDTEAFF
TRBV21-1	TRBJ2-3	CASSNPVVQGVTDTQYF
TRBV4-1	TRBJ1-1	CASSQDSGLGTGFPEAFF
TRBV5-1	TRBJ2-3	CASSLFTSGGLTDTQYF
TRBV5-4	TRBJ2-3	CASSLKKRRGPSTDTQYF
TRBV6-2/TRBV6-3	TRBJ2-1	CASSYSQGGLNNEQFF
TRBV9	TRBJ2-1	CASGVAGGRDEQFF
TRBV2	TRBJ2-3	CASNLAGASDTQYF
TRBV15	TRBJ2-7	CATSRVLQNEQYF
TRBV28	TRBJ1-2	CASSPDSNYGYTF
TRBV3-1/TRBV3-2	TRBJ2-1	CASSRPDGSGRGNEQFF
TRBV30	TRBJ2-7	CAWSWDGGYEQYF
TRBV27	TRBJ2-3	CASSPAGLAGGGDTQYF
TRBV10-1	TRBJ1-2	CASIPGEGYGYTF
TRBV27	TRBJ2-7	CASSPGGNLNEQYF
TRBV7-8	TRBJ2-7	CASSDTSGSYEQYF
TRBV5-1	TRBJ2-4	CASSFLPHGTGENIQYF
TRBV6-5	TRBJ2-7	CASSYRGGGYEQYF
TRBV5-1	TRBJ1-4	CASSLAGTANEKLFF
TRBV7-3	TRBJ1-1	CASSSGQNTEAFF
TRBV7-9	TRBJ1-4	CASSSGQGEKLFF
TRBV7-9	TRBJ2-1	CASSFPGQGGDEQFF
TRBV6-5	TRBJ2-7	CASSQRDRGEQYF
TRBV5-1	TRBJ1-2	CASSSGTGRGTGYGYTF
TRBV4-2	TRBJ1-2	CASSPEGRGAGYTF
TRBV4-1	TRBJ2-3	CASSQASQGTTDTQYF
TRBV2	TRBJ2-1	CASMGQGFNEQFF
TRBV5-6	TRBJ2-7	CASSWGQGPREQYF
TRBV10-1	TRBJ1-2	CASSEQVLPGQANYGYTF
TRBV11-2	TRBJ1-2	CASSLEGLGSYTF
TRBV5-1	TRBJ2-2	CASSSRTGTGQLFF
TRBV7-8	TRBJ1-5	CASSRDRERNQPQHF
TRBV4-1	TRBJ1-3	CASSRNRRTGNTIYF
TRBV7-8	TRBJ2-1	CASSLGTSVGSEQFF
TRBV7-9	TRBJ1-4	CASSADRGLANEKLFF
TRBV9	TRBJ2-1	CASSRRTPGYEQFF
TRBV18	TRBJ1-4	CASSQMAGGNEKLFF
TRBV4-2	TRBJ1-5	CASSQDSGRNQPQHF
TRBV18	TRBJ2-7	CASSLVPGDEQYF
TRBV18	TRBJ2-3	CASSPQVGRDTQYF
TRBV11-2	TRBJ1-5	CASSSGLQVDQPQHF